Below, 26 T cell receptor beta chains from the same sample are listed, as sequenced in a study of Graves' ophthalmopathy and Graves' hyperthyroidism. As the template, RNA transcripts were used to amplify TCR beta CDR3 regions. The library came from an HTBI-primed first-round RT-PCR and a second-round multiplex PCR. Using its own MiXCR run on the multiplex PCR reads, TCRdb lists one record per CDR3 protein. The sample lists a few hundred thousand distinct CDR3 sequences; approximately 37% were seen once. Sequences were obtained from peripheral blood or thyroid tissue (not recorded which). These receptors were obtained from an adult man with Graves' hyperthyroidism.

On this clonotype: A single base separates this from a much larger clone, so it may be a read error. The V call is TRBV29-1, the J call TRBJ1-3; unclear D gene. The CDR3 totals 14 residues. Germline V CDR1 and CDR2: SQVTM, ANQGSEA. The V end was cut by 4 bases, the J end by 0 bases, with 10 bases between. The DNA of the CDR3 is TGCAGCGTTGGAGGACGGCTCTCTGGAAACACCATATATTTT. This translates into CSVGGRLSGNTIYF.

This rearrangement joins TRBV25-1 to TRBJ1-4; D unclear. The CDR3 spans 15 residues. The ends were cut back, 6 bases at V and 5 bases at J, with 16 bases in the middle. Germline loops: CDR1 MGHDK, CDR2 SYGVNS. Here the CDR3 reads CASSQERTPNEKLFF. In nucleotides, the CDR3 is TGTGCCAGCAGCCAAGAAAGGACGCCGAATGAAAAACTGTTTTTT.

This clonotype was recorded once. This sequence joins TRBV12-3 or TRBV12-4 and TRBJ2-7; D remains unclear. The CDR3 has 12 residues. Trimming shortened V by 5 bases and J by 6 bases, and 11 bases separated the two germline ends. CDR3 sequence reads: CASSQEVSEQYF. The CDR3 region has the DNA TGTGCCAGCAGTCAAGAAGTATCCGAGCAGTACTTC.

This clonotype occurred many times. The V gene is TRBV7-2, the J gene TRBJ1-3, with 7 bases identical to TRBD1. Germline CDR1 reads SGHTA; CDR2 reads FQGNSA. The CDR3 extends over 14 amino acids. J gave up 3 bases and V 5 bases, and 4 bases lay outside the gene matches. The CDR3 DNA reads as TGTGCCAGCAGCCCCCGGACAGGTGGAAACACCATATATTTT. Protein sequence: CASSPRTGGNTIYF.

For this clonotype: Just one base apart from a much larger clone, this may be a read error. Here the CDR3 reads CASSLFGNQPQHF. The CDR3 nucleotides read TGTGCCAGCAGCTTGTTCGGGAATCAGCCCCAGCATTTT. This rearrangement joins TRBV5-4 to TRBJ1-5; no firm D call. Germline V lookup: CDR1 SGHNT, CDR2 YYREEE (reference sequence). This CDR3 is 13 amino acids long. V lost 1 base and J 4 bases, leaving 6 bases between the germline ends.

The V and J genes are TRBV7-3 and TRBJ2-7, with 7 bases aligning to TRBD2. The length of the CDR3 is 14 residues. Per the germline V gene, CDR1 is SGHTA and CDR2 is FQGTGA. V shed 2 bases and J 3 bases; nucleotides not matched to a gene: 4. The CDR3 DNA reads as TGTGCCAGCAGCTTAGGCGGGGGTTTCTACGAGCAGTACTTC. Translating gives CASSLGGGFYEQYF.

This clonotype was picked up a small number of times. The chain uses TRBV6-1 and TRBJ2-2; maybe TRBD2 (6 bases). Germline V lookup: CDR1 MNHNS, CDR2 SASEGT. V was clipped by 5 bases and J by 2 bases, with 15 bases between them. CDR3 size: 16 residues. CDR3 sequence: CASSTGRTPNTGELFF. The DNA for the CDR3 is TGTGCCAGCAGTACTGGGAGGACACCCAACACCGGGGAGCTGTTTTTT.

In this sample, this clonotype turned up many times. This chain joins TRBV7-9 and TRBJ1-2; 9 nucleotides agree with TRBD1. The CDR3 spans 17 residues. The J segment lost 2 bases and the V segment lost 5 bases, leaving 12 bases of the junction unmatched. Germline V CDR1 and CDR2: SEHNR, FQNEAQ (reference sequence). CDR3 residues: CASSPGQGNGENYGYTF. CDR3 sequence (DNA): TGTGCCAGCAGCCCTGGACAGGGGAACGGAGAAAACTATGGCTACACCTTC.

As for this clonotype: A much bigger clone sits one base away, suggesting this may be a read error. This CDR3 fails to terminate in the conserved phenylalanine or tryptophan, so it likely reflects a read error. V and J are TRBV4-1 and TRBJ2-2; the D gene is possibly TRBD2 (6 bases). Germline CDR1 and CDR2: MGHRA and YSYEKL. With 3 bases removed from V and 3 bases from J, the gap between germline ends came to 8 bases. The CDR3 contains 14 residues. Here the CDR3 reads CASSQTGDTGELFL. The CDR3 nucleotides are TGCGCCAGCAGCCAGACGGGAGACACCGGGGAGCTGTTTCTT.

This rearrangement joins TRBV11-2 to TRBJ2-6, with D unresolved. Deletions cut 2 bases from V and 0 bases from J, with 11 bases between. In germline, CDR1 is SGHAT, CDR2 FQNNGV. The CDR3 is made up of 17 amino acids. The CDR3 loop is CASSLKGVSSGANVLTF. CDR3 DNA sequence: TGTGCCAGCAGCTTAAAAGGAGTGAGCTCTGGGGCCAACGTCCTGACTTTC. The whole variable domain, remainder taken from reference TRBV11-2 and TRBJ2-6, is EAGVAQSPRYKIIEKRQSVAFWCNPISGHATLYWYQQILGQGPKLLIQFQNNGVVDDSQLPKDRFSAERLKGVDSTLKIQPAKLEDSAVYLCASSLKGVSSGANVLTFGAGSRLTVL.

The CDR3 DNA sequence: TGTGCCACCAGCAGAGGGGACAGTTTAGGAGATACGCAGTATTTT. Its protein is CATSRGDSLGDTQYF. The chain uses TRBV15 and TRBJ2-3; 7 nucleotides agree with TRBD1. This CDR3 region has 15 residues. The germline CDR1 and CDR2 sequences are LNHNV and YYDKDF (reference sequence). The V gene end was trimmed by 1 base and the J gene end by 5 bases; junction bases not matched to a gene: 6.

This clonotype appeared many times. The chain couples TRBV20-1 to TRBJ2-7; 11 nucleotides match TRBD1. J gave up 4 bases and V 6 bases, and 8 bases lay outside the gene matches. This CDR3 is 14 amino acids long. Germline loops: CDR1 DFQATT, CDR2 SNEGSKA (reference sequence). CDR3 protein: CSAYWTGGKYEQYF. CDR3 sequence (DNA): TGCAGTGCGTACTGGACAGGGGGCAAGTACGAGCAGTACTTC.

Ten or more counts support this clonotype. This chain joins TRBV7-2 and TRBJ1-6; D is perhaps TRBD1 (6 bases). Trimming removed 3 bases from V and 5 bases from J, with 8 bases in between. This CDR3 comprises 14 residues. The germline CDR1 and CDR2 sequences are SGHTA and FQGNSA. CDR3 sequence reads: CASSLGHNNSPLHF. Written as DNA, the CDR3 is TGTGCCAGCAGCTTGGGACACAATAATTCACCCCTCCACTTT.

The CDR3 sequence is CSAAPGVGYGYTF. CDR3 sequence (DNA): TGCAGCGCTGCCCCTGGGGTAGGATATGGCTACACCTTC. The chain links TRBV29-1 to TRBJ1-2; D remains ambiguous. CDR1 is SQVTM, CDR2 ANQGSEA, per germline. This CDR3 spans 13 amino acids. Trimming pared 7 bases from V and 5 bases from J, leaving 17 bases between.

This clonotype showed up many times. The chain recombines TRBV7-9 with TRBJ2-5; perhaps TRBD1 as D (5 bases). Germline V gives CDR1 SEHNR, CDR2 FQNEAQ (reference sequence). CDR3 length equals 13 residues. The ends were cut back, 7 bases at V and 1 base at J, with 10 bases in the middle. CDR3 amino acids: CASKDSLQETQYF. The CDR3 coding sequence is TGTGCCAGCAAAGACAGTCTCCAAGAGACCCAGTACTTC. Supplemented by reference TRBV7-9 and TRBJ2-5, the full variable domain reads DTGVSQNPRHKITKRGQNVTFRCDPISEHNRLYWYRQTLGQGPEFLTYFQNEAQLEKSRLLSDRFSAERPKGSFSTLEIQRTEQGDSAMYLCASKDSLQETQYFGPGTRLLVL.

The V gene is TRBV5-1, the J gene TRBJ2-5; 8 bases fit TRBD2. CDR1 and CDR2 from the germline V gene are SGHRS and YFSETQ. The CDR3 sequence is 14 residues long. The J segment lost 1 base and the V segment lost 7 bases, leaving 6 bases of the junction unmatched. CDR3: CASAPGGAQETQYF. In nucleotides, the CDR3 is TGCGCCAGCGCCCCGGGGGGGGCCCAAGAGACCCAGTACTTC.

This sequence joins TRBV20-1 and TRBJ1-6; TRBD1 might be the D (6 bases). Trimming took off 2 bases at V and 1 base at J, with 9 bases between the two ends. Germline CDR1 DFQATT, CDR2 SNEGSKA (reference sequence). There are 15 residues in the CDR3. The CDR3: CSARRGFSYNSPLHF. CDR3 coding DNA: TGCAGTGCTAGAAGGGGGTTTTCCTATAATTCACCCCTCCACTTT.

This sequence joins TRBV10-3 and TRBJ2-7; D possibly corresponds to TRBD1 (5 bases). The CDR3 has 12 residues. Trimming took 8 bases from V and 4 from J, leaving 12 bases between them. The V gene's germline CDR1 is ENHRY and CDR2 SYGVKD. The CDR3 reads CAIGDQGYEQYF. The CDR3 DNA is TGTGCCATCGGCGACCAGGGTTACGAGCAGTACTTC.

This clonotype was seen ten or more times. V and J are TRBV4-1 and TRBJ2-7; TRBD1 aligns across 10 bases. The junction had 5 bases not matched to a gene; V was cut back by 1 base and J by 2 bases. CDR1 and CDR2 from the germline V gene are MGHRA and YSYEKL. The CDR3 consists of 16 residues. The CDR3 region is CASSQGPGQGTYEQYF. CDR3 DNA: TGCGCCAGCAGCCAAGGACCGGGACAGGGGACCTACGAGCAGTACTTC.

This clonotype was observed a single time. CDR3: CSAPLDQGLGDTQYF. CDR3 nucleotides: TGCAGTGCCCCCCTCGACCAGGGCCTAGGAGATACGCAGTATTTT. This chain links TRBV20-1 with TRBJ2-3; D possibly corresponds to TRBD1 (5 bases). Germline CDR1 DFQATT, CDR2 SNEGSKA (reference sequence). This CDR3 region has 15 residues. V lost 6 bases to trimming and J lost 5 bases, with 21 bases between them.

The sample holds a few counts of this clonotype. At one boundary the junction diverges from the germline segment, which might be a read error. The rearrangement links TRBV10-3 to TRBJ1-5; 8 bases match TRBD1. CDR3 length: 16 amino acids. The germline CDR1 and CDR2 sequences are ENHRY and SYGVKD. DNA of the CDR3: TGTGCCAGCAGTGAAGGAGTAGGACAGGGTCGGCAGCCCCAGCATTTT. It specifies CASSEGVGQGRQPQHF.

This clonotype was seen ten or more times. The chain employs TRBV25-1 and TRBJ2-7; 7 bases are a match to TRBD2. V lost 6 bases to trimming and J lost 0 bases; unmatched junction nucleotides: 5. The germline gives CDR1 MGHDK, CDR2 SYGVNS. This CDR3 has 14 residues. CDR3 nucleotides: TGTGCCAGCAGGGGGGGGGGTAACTCCTACGAGCAGTACTTC. It translates to CASRGGGNSYEQYF.

The CDR3 DNA reads TGTGCCAGCAGCCCAGGGAGGAGTGCTGAAGCTTTCTTT. This gives the protein CASSPGRSAEAFF. V is TRBV5-6 and J is TRBJ1-1; TRBD1 is a possible D gene (5 bases). Germline-derived CDR1 and CDR2 are SGHDT and YYEEEE. CDR3 size: 13 residues. Trimming removed 4 bases from V and 6 bases from J, with 13 bases in between.

The V gene is TRBV7-9, the J gene TRBJ2-3, with TRBD1 identical over 7 bases. Germline V lookup: CDR1 SEHNR, CDR2 FQNEAQ (reference sequence). The CDR3 has 15 residues. Trimming removed 5 bases from V and 2 bases from J; junction bases left unmatched: 7. The CDR3 sequence: CASSPRQGYTDTQYF. The CDR3 DNA is TGTGCCAGCAGCCCACGACAGGGATACACAGATACGCAGTATTTT.

About this clonotype itself: A much larger clonotype is one base distant, so this may be a read error. This chain joins TRBV12-3 or TRBV12-4 and TRBJ2-2, with 12 positions matching TRBD1. V was clipped by 6 bases and J by 8 bases; unmatched bases: 10. The CDR3 has 16 residues. The CDR3 loop is CASSLRDRGQRGELFF. CDR3 coding DNA: TGTGCCAGCAGCCTCCGGGACAGGGGGCAAAGAGGGGAGCTGTTTTTT.

This clonotype was recorded at least ten times. One end of the junction varies from germline; a read error may be responsible. The rearrangement joins TRBV5-1 to TRBJ2-2, with 9 bases lining up with TRBD2. The CDR3 consists of 16 residues. Germline loops: CDR1 SGHRS, CDR2 YFSETQ. CDR3 coding DNA: TGTGCCAGCAGCTTAGGGCTAGCGGGAAACACCGGGGAGCTGTTTTTT. It is translated as CASSLGLAGNTGELFF.